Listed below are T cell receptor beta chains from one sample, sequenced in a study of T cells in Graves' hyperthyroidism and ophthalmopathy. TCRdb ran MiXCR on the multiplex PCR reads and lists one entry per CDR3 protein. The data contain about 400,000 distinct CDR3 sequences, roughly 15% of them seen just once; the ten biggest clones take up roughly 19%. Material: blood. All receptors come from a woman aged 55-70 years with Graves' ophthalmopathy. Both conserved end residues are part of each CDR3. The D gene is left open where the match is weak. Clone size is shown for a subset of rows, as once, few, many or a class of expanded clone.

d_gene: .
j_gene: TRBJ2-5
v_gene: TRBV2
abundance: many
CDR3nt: TGTGCCAGCAGAGGTCAGGCCATCCAAGAGACCCAGTACTTC
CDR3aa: CASRGQAIQETQYF

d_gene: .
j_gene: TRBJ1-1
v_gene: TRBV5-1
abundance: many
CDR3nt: TGCGCCAGCAGCTTGGCCTGGGGAGGGGAGAGGAACACTGAAGCTTTCTTT
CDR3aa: CASSLAWGGERNTEAFF

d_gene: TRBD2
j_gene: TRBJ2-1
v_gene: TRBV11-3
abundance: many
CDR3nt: TGTGCCAGCAGCTTAGGGACTAGCGGGAGACTCTACAATGAGCAGTTCTTC
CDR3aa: CASSLGTSGRLYNEQFF

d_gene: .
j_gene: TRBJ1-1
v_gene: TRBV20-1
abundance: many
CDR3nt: TGCAGTGCTCATGCTCCCGGCCGGGACACTGAAGCTTTCTTT
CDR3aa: CSAHAPGRDTEAFF

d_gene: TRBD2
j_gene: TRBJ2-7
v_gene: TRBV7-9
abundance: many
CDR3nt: TGTGCCAGCAGCTCCATTTCGGGACTAGCGATTTCCTACGAGCAGTACTTC
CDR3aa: CASSSISGLAISYEQYF

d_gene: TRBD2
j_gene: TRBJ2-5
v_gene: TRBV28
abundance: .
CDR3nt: TGTGCCAGCAGGACGACTAGCGGGATCGAGACCCAGTACTTC
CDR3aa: CASRTTSGIETQYF

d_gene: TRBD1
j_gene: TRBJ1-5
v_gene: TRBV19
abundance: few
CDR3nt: TGTGCCAGTAGTATCGGACAGGGGATTCTCCAGCCCCAGCATTTT
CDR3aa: CASSIGQGILQPQHF

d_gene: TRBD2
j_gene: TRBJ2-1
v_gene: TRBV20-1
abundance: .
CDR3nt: TGCAGTGCTAGGCCTAGCGGAACCAGCTCCTACAATGAGCAGTTCTTC
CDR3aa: CSARPSGTSSYNEQFF

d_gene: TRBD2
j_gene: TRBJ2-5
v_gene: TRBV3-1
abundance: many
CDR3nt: TGTGCCAGCAGCGATGGGACTAGCGGGAGCGAGACCCAGTACTTC
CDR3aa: CASSDGTSGSETQYF

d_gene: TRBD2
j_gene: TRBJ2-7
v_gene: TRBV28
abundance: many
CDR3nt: TGTGCCAGCGCGCCGGGACTACCAACCTACGAGCAGTACTTC
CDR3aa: CASAPGLPTYEQYF

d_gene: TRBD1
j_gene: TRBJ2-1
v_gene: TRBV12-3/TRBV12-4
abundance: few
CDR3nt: TGTGCCAGCAGTTTAACAGGGGGCTATGAGCAGTTCTTC
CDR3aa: CASSLTGGYEQFF

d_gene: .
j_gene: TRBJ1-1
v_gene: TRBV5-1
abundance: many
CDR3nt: TGCGCCAGCAGCACCCTTGGGGGAGAAGCTTTCTTT
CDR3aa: CASSTLGGEAFF

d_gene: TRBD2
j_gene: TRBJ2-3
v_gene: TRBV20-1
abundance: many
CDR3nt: TGCAGTGCTAGAATCCCGGGACTAGCGATTAGCACAGATACGCAGTATTTT
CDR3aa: CSARIPGLAISTDTQYF

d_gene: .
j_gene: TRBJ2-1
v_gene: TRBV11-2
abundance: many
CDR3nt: TGTGCCAGCAGCCAGGTCGGGACTGCACTCAATGAGCAGTTCTTC
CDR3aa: CASSQVGTALNEQFF

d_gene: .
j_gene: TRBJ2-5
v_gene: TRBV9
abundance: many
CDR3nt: TGTGCCAGCAGCGTAGGGGGGGGCACAGAGACCCAGTACTTC
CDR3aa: CASSVGGGTETQYF